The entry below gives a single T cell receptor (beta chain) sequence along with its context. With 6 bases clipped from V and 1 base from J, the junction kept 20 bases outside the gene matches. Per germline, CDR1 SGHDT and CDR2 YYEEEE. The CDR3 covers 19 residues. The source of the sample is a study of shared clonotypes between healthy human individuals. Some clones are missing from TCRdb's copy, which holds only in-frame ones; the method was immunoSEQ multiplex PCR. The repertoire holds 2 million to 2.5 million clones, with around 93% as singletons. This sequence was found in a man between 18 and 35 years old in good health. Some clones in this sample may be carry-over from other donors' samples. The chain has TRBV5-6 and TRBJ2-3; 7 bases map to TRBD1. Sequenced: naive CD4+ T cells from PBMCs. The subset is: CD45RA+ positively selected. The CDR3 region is CASNKGTTGWLTGTDTQYF. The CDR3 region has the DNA TGTGCCAGCAACAAGGGGACGACAGGGTGGTTAACGGGCACAGATACGCAGTATTTT.